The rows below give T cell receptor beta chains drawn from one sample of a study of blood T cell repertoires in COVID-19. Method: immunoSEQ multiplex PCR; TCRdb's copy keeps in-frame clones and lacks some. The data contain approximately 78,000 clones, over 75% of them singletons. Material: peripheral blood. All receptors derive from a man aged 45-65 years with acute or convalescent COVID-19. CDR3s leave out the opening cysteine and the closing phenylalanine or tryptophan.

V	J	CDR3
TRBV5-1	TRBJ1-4	ASSSRGQGEKLF
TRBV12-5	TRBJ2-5	ASGLSMTGRQTQY
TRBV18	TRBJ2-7	ASSPSGQPYEQY
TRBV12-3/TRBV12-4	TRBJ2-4	ASSLRGGNIQY
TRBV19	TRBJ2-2	ASSATGEGGELF
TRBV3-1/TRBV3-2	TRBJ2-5	ASSQQGQGSY
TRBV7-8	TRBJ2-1	ASSLELAGNNEQF
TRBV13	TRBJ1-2	ASSPTGSDGYT
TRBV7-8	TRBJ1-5	ASSATGAQYSNQPQH
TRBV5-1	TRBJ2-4	ASSLETGDNIQY
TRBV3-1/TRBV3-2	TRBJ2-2	ASSRTGTTGELF